This T cell receptor (beta chain) was retrieved from a study of early T cells in non-severe SARS-CoV-2 infection. TCRdb analysed the 5' RACE reads with MiXCR anew, one entry per CDR3 protein. The sample yields tens of thousands of distinct CDR3 sequences, around 9% seen once. This clonotype has just a few counts. The CDR3 is 15 amino acids. Germline CDR1 reads SGDLS; CDR2 reads YYNGEE. Trimming pared 1 base from V and 4 bases from J, leaving 13 bases between. Specimen: whole blood. This sequence joins TRBV9 and TRBJ2-3; D is perhaps TRBD2 (7 bases). The receptor was isolated from an adult who was a healthcare worker with PCR-confirmed SARS-CoV-2 infection or an uninfected control (not recorded which). The CDR3: CASSVKRGGSDTQYF. The DNA for the CDR3 is TGTGCCAGCAGCGTAAAGAGGGGGGGATCAGATACGCAGTATTTT. The full variable domain, with the rest looked up from reference TRBV9 and TRBJ2-3, is DSGVTQTPKHLITATGQRVTLRCSPRSGDLSVYWYQQSLDQGLQFLIQYYNGEERAKGNILERFSAQQFPDLHSELNLSSLELGDSALYFCASSVKRGGSDTQYFGPGTRLTVL.